This TCR beta chain was retrieved from a study of CD8+CD57+ T cells in acquired aplastic anemia. The overall study: Sorting CD4+ and CD8+ cells gave DNA averaging roughly 3.2 ug.

The V gene lost 4 bases and the J gene lost 7 bases, with 17 bases spanning the gap. This CDR3 has 15 residues. The germline gives CDR1 ENHRY, CDR2 SYGVKD. Of note for this clonotype: The antigen is not known.

Findings and caveats of the study: Controls did not differ significantly from patients in CD8+ Simpson's diversity. The number of CD8+ CDR3 sequences shared by patients and controls was approximately 30.

TCR beta VDJ and CDR3 profiling used genomic DNA as template. TCRdb reprocessed the reads via MiXCR and lists one record per CDR3 protein. The top ten hold 1.3% of the sample, which has around 290,000 distinct CDR3 sequences, approximately 60% seen once. Flow cytometry had shown expanded CD8+CD57+ cells in the patients chosen for sequencing. V is TRBV10-3 and J is TRBJ2-1; D is unclear. The sequence was obtained from a human donor with aplastic anemia. Sequencing used sorted CD4+, CD8+, or CD8+CD57+ T cells (not recorded which) from PBMCs. CDR3 in DNA: TGTGCCATCAGTGTTGAGAGGTTCGGGCAGAATGAGCAGTTCTTC. Translation gives CAISVERFGQNEQFF.